These 22 T cell receptor beta chains originate from one sample sequenced in a study of blood T cell repertoires in COVID-19. Clones were sequenced by immunoSEQ multiplex PCR, and TCRdb holds only the in-frame ones, with some missing. The sample has over 300,000 clones, around 85% seen once; the top ten hold approximately 7.9%. Sequencing used peripheral blood. The receptors come from a human donor in a cohort sampled during active COVID-19.

The chain carries TRBV19 and TRBJ2-3; D is unclear. The length of the CDR3 is 14 residues. V shed 5 bases and J shed 0 bases, with 9 bases lying between them. Looked up from germline, CDR1 is LNHDA and CDR2 is SQIVND (reference sequence). The CDR3 DNA follows: TGTGCCAGTAGTTTGGGCAGGAGCACAGATACGCAGTATTTT. Residues: CASSLGRSTDTQYF.

This clone was seen a handful of times. Different DNA sequences within this sample yield the same CDR3. CDR3 loop: CASSLMGGTEAFF. CDR3 nucleotides: TGTGCCAGCAGCTTGATGGGAGGCACTGAAGCTTTCTTT. V and J are TRBV11-3 and TRBJ1-1, with D hard to call. Trimming shortened V by 3 bases and J by 4 bases, and 9 bases separated the two germline ends. Germline V gene sequence: CDR1 SGHNT, CDR2 YENEEA. The CDR3 consists of 13 residues. Variable domain in full (rest from reference TRBV11-3 and TRBJ1-1): EAGVVQSPRYKIIEKKQPVAFWCNPISGHNTLYWYLQNLGQGPELLIRYENEEAVDDSQLPKDRFSAERLKGVDSTLKIQPAELGDSAVYLCASSLMGGTEAFFGQGTRLTVV.

This clone was found once. The same CDR3 also results from other DNA sequences found in this sample. This rearrangement joins TRBV24-1 to TRBJ2-1; 10 bases match TRBD2. Germline V gene sequence: CDR1 KGHDR, CDR2 SFDVKD. The CDR3 is 16 residues long. Trimming cost V 3 bases and J 2 bases; bases outside gene matches: 3. The CDR3 DNA reads TGTGCCACCAGTGATCCTAGCGGGGGAACCTACAATGAGCAGTTCTTC. Protein sequence: CATSDPSGGTYNEQFF.

The rearrangement uses TRBV25-1 and TRBJ1-3; 8 bases match TRBD1. Germline V lookup: CDR1 MGHDK, CDR2 SYGVNS. CDR3 length: 11 amino acids. The trim removed 8 bases at V and 8 bases at J, leaving 2 bases unmatched. CDR3 sequence (DNA): TGTGCCAGCGGACAGGGACACACCATATATTTT. Translation: CASGQGHTIYF.

This sequence joins TRBV30 and TRBJ1-6; TRBD1 might be the D (6 bases). Trimming pared 3 bases from V and 12 bases from J, leaving 15 bases between. CDR1 and CDR2 (germline): GTSNPN, SVGIG (reference sequence). The CDR3 loop spans 13 amino acids. The DNA of the CDR3 is TGTGCCTGGAGACGGGACACCCCGTTACCCCTCCACTTT. Protein: CAWRRDTPLPLHF.

The V gene is TRBV5-6, the J gene TRBJ2-7; TRBD1 aligns across 9 bases. Germline-derived CDR1 and CDR2 are SGHDT and YYEEEE. With V trimmed by 1 base and J by 1 base, 6 bases remained unmatched. This CDR3 has 16 residues. CDR3 residues: CASSLHRGRVSYEQYF. As DNA, the CDR3 is TGTGCCAGCAGCTTGCACAGGGGGCGCGTGTCCTACGAGCAGTACTTC.

V is TRBV7-8 and J is TRBJ1-2; D gene uncertain. The CDR3 totals 16 residues. The germline V gene encodes CDR1 SGHVS and CDR2 FQNEAQ. V lost 1 base and J 4 bases, leaving 16 bases between the germline ends. Written as DNA, the CDR3 is TGTGCCAGCAGCTTAGGATCCGGGGATCTACTCTATGGCTACACCTTC. Protein product: CASSLGSGDLLYGYTF. The full variable domain, completed using reference TRBV7-8 and TRBJ1-2, is GAGVSQSPRYKVAKRGQDVALRCDPISGHVSLFWYQQALGQGPEFLTYFQNEAQLDKSGLPSDRFFAERPEGSVSTLKIQRTQQEDSAVYLCASSLGSGDLLYGYTFGSGTRLTVV.

This chain uses TRBV3-1 (or the pseudogene TRBV3-2) with TRBJ2-1, with a possible D match to TRBD2 (7 bases). CDR1 and CDR2 from the germline V gene are LGHDT and YNNKEL (reference sequence). V was shortened by 2 bases and J by 7 bases, with 18 bases between the two germline ends. CDR3 length equals 16 residues. CDR3 sequence reads: CASSQRGGALKNEQFF. For the CDR3, the DNA is TGTGCCAGCAGCCAACGAGGGGGGGCCCTCAAGAATGAGCAGTTCTTC.

This clone was seen only once. CDR3 in amino acids: CASSANRGSDTQYF. CDR3 bases: TGTGCCAGTAGTGCAAACAGGGGGTCAGATACGCAGTATTTT. This chain uses TRBV19 with TRBJ2-3; 8 nucleotides align to TRBD1. The CDR3 spans 14 residues. Trimming took 5 bases from V and 4 from J; bases not matched to a gene: 5. CDR1 is LNHDA and CDR2 is SQIVND in the germline V gene (reference sequence). The full variable domain, with the rest looked up from reference TRBV19 and TRBJ2-3, is DGGITQSPKYLFRKEGQNVTLSCEQNLNHDAMYWYRQDPGQGLRLIYYSQIVNDFQKGDIAEGYSVSREKKESFPLTVTSAQKNPTAFYLCASSANRGSDTQYFGPGTRLTVL.

The chain employs TRBV2 and TRBJ2-7; no reliable D call. The CDR3 is 14 amino acids. Germline CDR1 SNHLY, CDR2 FYNNEI. V gave up 6 bases and J gave up 7 bases, with 19 bases separating them. The CDR3 DNA reads as TGTGCCAGCAGAGAAACCTATTACCCGTGGGAGCAGTACTTC. It translates to CASRETYYPWEQYF. Full variable domain (remainder filled in from reference TRBV2 and TRBJ2-7): EPEVTQTPSHQVTQMGQEVILRCVPISNHLYFYWYRQILGQKVEFLVSFYNNEISEKSEIFDDQFSVERPDGSNFTLKIRSTKLEDSAMYFCASRETYYPWEQYFGPGTRLTVT.

V gene TRBV9 combines with J gene TRBJ1-1; D not certain. CDR3 length: 14 amino acids. The ends were cut back, 0 bases at V and 5 bases at J, with 11 bases in the middle. Germline V gene sequence: CDR1 SGDLS, CDR2 YYNGEE. This CDR3 is CASSVGEGMTEAFF. The DNA of the CDR3 is TGTGCCAGCAGCGTAGGGGAGGGTATGACTGAAGCTTTCTTT.

The J gene is TRBJ1-1, the V gene TRBV9; no clear D. CDR1 and CDR2 (germline): SGDLS, YYNGEE. The CDR3 contains 12 residues. Trimming pared 3 bases from V and 0 bases from J, leaving 3 bases between. The CDR3 bases are TGTGCCAGCAGCGCCGTGAACACTGAAGCTTTCTTT. This sequence encodes CASSAVNTEAFF. Supplemented by reference TRBV9 and TRBJ1-1, the full variable domain reads DSGVTQTPKHLITATGQRVTLRCSPRSGDLSVYWYQQSLDQGLQFLIQYYNGEERAKGNILERFSAQQFPDLHSELNLSSLELGDSALYFCASSAVNTEAFFGQGTRLTVV.

J is TRBJ2-7 and V is TRBV6-5; D is perhaps TRBD2 (5 bases). Germline CDR1 and CDR2: MNHEY and SVGAGI. The V end lost 4 bases, the J end lost 0 bases, and 13 bases lay between the germline ends. The CDR3 has 15 residues. The DNA of the CDR3 is TGTGCCAGCAGTTCCCCCGGGGTTAGCTCCTACGAGCAGTACTTC. This translates into CASSSPGVSSYEQYF.

This chain links TRBV7-3 with TRBJ2-3; TRBD2 aligns across 9 bases. The V and J ends lost 3 bases and 4 bases, in that order; junction bases with no gene match: 5. This CDR3 spans 15 amino acids. The germline CDR1 and CDR2 sequences are SGHTA and FQGTGA. CDR3 in DNA: TGTGCCAGCAGCTTTTCGAGCGGGGGGCCAGATACGCAGTATTTT. Translating gives CASSFSSGGPDTQYF.

The chain carries TRBV10-3 and TRBJ1-3; D is unresolved. Trimming took 3 bases from V and 3 from J, leaving 3 bases between them. Looked up from germline, CDR1 is ENHRY and CDR2 is SYGVKD. This CDR3 has 12 residues. CDR3 sequence reads: CAISDGGNTIYF. The CDR3 DNA follows: TGTGCCATCAGTGACGGTGGAAACACCATATATTTT.

V usage is TRBV30 and J usage is TRBJ2-3; 8 positions match TRBD2. Germline CDR1 is GTSNPN and CDR2 is SVGIG (reference sequence). The CDR3 length is 15 residues. The junction had 9 bases not matched to a gene; V was cut back by 2 bases and J by 5 bases. DNA for the CDR3: TGTGCCTGGAGTCCCGCGGGGGGCGGGGGAGATACGCAGTATTTT. Its protein is CAWSPAGGGGDTQYF. Full variable domain (remainder filled in from reference TRBV30 and TRBJ2-3): SQTIHQWPATLVQPVGSPLSLECTVEGTSNPNLYWYRQAAGRGLQLLFYSVGIGQISSEVPQNLSASRPQDRQFILSSKKLLLSDSGFYLCAWSPAGGGGDTQYFGPGTRLTVL.

The sample holds a few counts of this clone. The V call is TRBV6-5, the J call TRBJ1-2; D not resolved. The CDR3 is 12 residues long. From germline, CDR1 is MNHEY and CDR2 SVGAGI. Trimming cost V 6 bases and J 2 bases, with 7 bases left between them. The CDR3 DNA reads as TGTGCCAGCAGCCCCGGGAACTATGGCTACACCTTC. Its protein is CASSPGNYGYTF.

The chain uses TRBV7-2 and TRBJ2-4, with TRBD2 matching 16 bases. CDR3 size: 17 residues. CDR1 is SGHTA and CDR2 is FQGNSA in the germline V gene. Germline trimming cut 5 bases from V and 8 bases from J; bases unmatched to any gene: 9. CDR3 protein: CASSLGTSGGASDIQYF. The CDR3 DNA is TGTGCCAGCAGCCTCGGGACTAGCGGGGGGGCAAGTGACATTCAGTACTTC.

V usage is TRBV6-6 and J usage is TRBJ2-1, with a tentative D call TRBD2 (6 bases). The ends were cut back, 0 bases at V and 6 bases at J, with 12 bases in the middle. The CDR3 covers 15 residues. Germline V gene lookup returns CDR1 MNHNY and CDR2 SVGAGI (reference sequence). CDR3 loop: CASSYSKGLSNEQFF. The CDR3 nucleotides read TGTGCCAGCAGTTACTCGAAGGGACTTTCCAATGAGCAGTTCTTC.

This clone has only one observation. This sequence joins TRBV5-6 and TRBJ2-7; possible D gene TRBD1, 6 bases. Germline-derived CDR1 and CDR2 are SGHDT and YYEEEE. The CDR3 covers 14 residues. Trimming left V 0 bases short and J 2 bases short, with 9 bases between. The CDR3 spells CASSLVRDTYEQYF. The CDR3 region has the DNA TGTGCCAGCAGCTTGGTCAGGGACACCTACGAGCAGTACTTC.

The CDR3 nucleotides read TGTGCCAGCAGTCAGGGTCCCACCGGGGAGCTGTTTTTT. Residues: CASSQGPTGELFF. The chain links TRBV7-2 to TRBJ2-2, with D possibly being TRBD1 (5 bases). Germline V lookup: CDR1 SGHTA, CDR2 FQGNSA. This CDR3 is 13 amino acids long. Trimming pared 6 bases from V and 4 bases from J, leaving 9 bases between.

The rearrangement links TRBV5-4 to TRBJ1-4, with 7 bases identical to TRBD1. Germline V CDR1 and CDR2: SGHNT, YYREEE (reference sequence). The CDR3 extends over 15 amino acids. V shed 5 bases and J 7 bases; nucleotides not matched to a gene: 11. CDR3 sequence reads: CASSNPGTEGEKLFF. CDR3 bases: TGTGCCAGCAGTAACCCCGGGACAGAAGGTGAAAAACTGTTTTTT.